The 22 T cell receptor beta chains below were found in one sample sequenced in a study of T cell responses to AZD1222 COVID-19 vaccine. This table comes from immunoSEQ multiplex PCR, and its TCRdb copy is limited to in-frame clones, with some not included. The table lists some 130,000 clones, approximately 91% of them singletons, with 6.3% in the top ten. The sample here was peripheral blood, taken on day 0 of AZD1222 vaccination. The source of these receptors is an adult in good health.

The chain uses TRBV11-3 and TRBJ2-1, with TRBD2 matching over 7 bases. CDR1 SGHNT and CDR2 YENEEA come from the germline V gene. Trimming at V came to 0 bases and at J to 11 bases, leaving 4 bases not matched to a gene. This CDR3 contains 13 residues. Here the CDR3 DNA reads TGTGCCAGCAGCTTAGATCCGAGCGGGAAGCAGTTCTTC. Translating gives CASSLDPSGKQFF.

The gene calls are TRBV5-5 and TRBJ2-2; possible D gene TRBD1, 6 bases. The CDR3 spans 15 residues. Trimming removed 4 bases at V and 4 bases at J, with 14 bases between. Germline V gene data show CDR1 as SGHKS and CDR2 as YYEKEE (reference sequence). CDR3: CASSPRQASTGELFF. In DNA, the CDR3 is TGTGCCAGCAGCCCCCGACAGGCGAGCACCGGGGAGCTGTTTTTT. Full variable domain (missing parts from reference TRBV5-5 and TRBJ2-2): DAGVTQSPTHLIKTRGQQVTLRCSPISGHKSVSWYQQVLGQGPQFIFQYYEKEERGRGNFPDRFSARQFPNYSSELNVNALLLGDSALYLCASSPRQASTGELFFGEGSRLTVL.

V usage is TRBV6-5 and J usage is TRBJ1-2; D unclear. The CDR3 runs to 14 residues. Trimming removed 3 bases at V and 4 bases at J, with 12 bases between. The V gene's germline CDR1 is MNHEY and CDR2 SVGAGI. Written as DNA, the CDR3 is TGTGCCAGCAGTTATTCCCGAGGCGTCTATGGCTACACCTTC. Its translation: CASSYSRGVYGYTF.

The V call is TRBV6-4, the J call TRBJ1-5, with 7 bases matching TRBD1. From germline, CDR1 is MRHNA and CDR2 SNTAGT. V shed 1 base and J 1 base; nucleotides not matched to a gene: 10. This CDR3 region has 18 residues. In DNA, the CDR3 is TGTGCCAGCAGTGACTTCGGGGGGGGACAGACGAGCAATCAGCCCCAGCATTTT. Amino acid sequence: CASSDFGGGQTSNQPQHF.

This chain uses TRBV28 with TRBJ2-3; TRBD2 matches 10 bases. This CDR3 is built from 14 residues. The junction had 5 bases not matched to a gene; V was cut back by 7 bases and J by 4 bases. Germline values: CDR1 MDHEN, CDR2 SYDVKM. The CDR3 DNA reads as TGTGCCAGCATGAGCGGGGGGGTGGCAGATACGCAGTATTTT. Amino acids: CASMSGGVADTQYF.

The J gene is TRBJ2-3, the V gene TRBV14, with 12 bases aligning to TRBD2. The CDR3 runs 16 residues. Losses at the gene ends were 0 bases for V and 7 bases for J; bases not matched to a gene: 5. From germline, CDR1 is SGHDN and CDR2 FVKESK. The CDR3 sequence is CASSQEGTSGRNTQYF. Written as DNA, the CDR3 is TGTGCCAGCAGCCAAGAGGGGACTAGCGGGCGGAATACGCAGTATTTT.

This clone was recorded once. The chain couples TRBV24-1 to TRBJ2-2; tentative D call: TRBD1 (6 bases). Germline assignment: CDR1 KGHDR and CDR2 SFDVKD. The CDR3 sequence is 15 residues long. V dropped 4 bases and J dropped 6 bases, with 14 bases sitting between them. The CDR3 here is CATSDTDRYPGELFF. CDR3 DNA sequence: TGTGCCACCAGTGACACGGACAGATACCCCGGGGAGCTGTTTTTT.

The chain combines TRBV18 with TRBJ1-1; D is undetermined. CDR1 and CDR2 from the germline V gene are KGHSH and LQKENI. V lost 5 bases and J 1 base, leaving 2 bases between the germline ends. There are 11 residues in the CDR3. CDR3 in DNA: TGTGCCAGCTCATCGAACACTGAAGCTTTCTTT. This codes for CASSSNTEAFF.

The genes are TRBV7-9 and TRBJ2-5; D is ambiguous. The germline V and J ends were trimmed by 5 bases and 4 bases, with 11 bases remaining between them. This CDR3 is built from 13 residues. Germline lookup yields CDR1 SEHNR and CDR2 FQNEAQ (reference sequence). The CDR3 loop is CASSPPAGETQYF. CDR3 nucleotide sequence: TGTGCCAGCAGCCCTCCAGCCGGAGAGACCCAGTACTTC.

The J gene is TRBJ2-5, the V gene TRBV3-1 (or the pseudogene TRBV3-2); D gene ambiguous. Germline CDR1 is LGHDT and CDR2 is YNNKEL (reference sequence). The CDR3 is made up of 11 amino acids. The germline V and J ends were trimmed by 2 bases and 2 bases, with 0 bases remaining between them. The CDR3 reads CASSQQETQYF. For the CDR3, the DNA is TGTGCCAGCAGCCAACAAGAGACCCAGTACTTC.

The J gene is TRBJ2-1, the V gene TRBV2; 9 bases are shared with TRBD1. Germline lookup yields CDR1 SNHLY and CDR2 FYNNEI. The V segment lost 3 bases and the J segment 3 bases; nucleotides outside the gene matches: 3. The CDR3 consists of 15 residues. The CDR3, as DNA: TGTGCCAGCAGTGAGGGGACAGGGAACTACAATGAGCAGTTCTTC. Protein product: CASSEGTGNYNEQFF.

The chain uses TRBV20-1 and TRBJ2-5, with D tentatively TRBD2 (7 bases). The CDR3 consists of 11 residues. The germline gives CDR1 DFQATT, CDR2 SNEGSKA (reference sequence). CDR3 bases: TGCTCCCCTAGGGGGGGGGAGACCCAGTACTTC. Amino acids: CSPRGGETQYF.

The CDR3 here is CASRFVGDTQYF. For the CDR3, the DNA is TGTGCCAGCAGATTCGTGGGGGATACGCAGTATTTT. The chain has TRBV28 and TRBJ2-3; D is unresolved. The ends were cut back, 6 bases at V and 6 bases at J, with 10 bases in the middle. This CDR3 has 12 residues. Germline V gene data show CDR1 as MDHEN and CDR2 as SYDVKM. The variable domain in full, completed from reference TRBV28 and TRBJ2-3, reads DVKVTQSSRYLVKRTGEKVFLECVQDMDHENMFWYRQDPGLGLRLIYFSYDVKMKEKGDIPEGYSVSREKKERFSLILESASTNQTSMYLCASRFVGDTQYFGPGTRLTVL.

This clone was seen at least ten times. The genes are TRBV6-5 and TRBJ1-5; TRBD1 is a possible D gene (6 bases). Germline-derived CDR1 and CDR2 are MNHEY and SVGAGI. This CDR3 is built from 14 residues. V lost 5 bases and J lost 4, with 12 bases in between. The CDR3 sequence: CASSQGQKNQPQHF. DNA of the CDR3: TGTGCCAGCAGTCAGGGACAAAAAAATCAGCCCCAGCATTTT.

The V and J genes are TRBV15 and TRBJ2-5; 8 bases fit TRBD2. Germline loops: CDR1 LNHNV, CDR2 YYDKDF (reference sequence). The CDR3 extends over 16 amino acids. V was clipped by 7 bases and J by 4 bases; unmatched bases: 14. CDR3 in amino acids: CATTTTPGGPRETQYF. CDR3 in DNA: TGTGCCACCACTACGACTCCGGGGGGGCCACGAGAGACCCAGTACTTC.

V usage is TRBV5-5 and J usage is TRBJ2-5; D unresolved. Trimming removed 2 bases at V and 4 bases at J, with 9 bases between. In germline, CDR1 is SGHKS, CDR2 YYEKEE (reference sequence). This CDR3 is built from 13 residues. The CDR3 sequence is CASSLGDAETQYF. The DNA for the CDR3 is TGTGCCAGCAGCTTAGGCGACGCAGAGACCCAGTACTTC.

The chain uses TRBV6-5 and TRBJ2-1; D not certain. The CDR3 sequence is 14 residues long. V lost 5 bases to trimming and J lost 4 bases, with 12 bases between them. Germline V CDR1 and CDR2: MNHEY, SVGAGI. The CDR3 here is CASSPAAAYNEQFF. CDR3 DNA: TGTGCCAGCAGTCCGGCGGCGGCATACAATGAGCAGTTCTTC.

The CDR3 DNA reads TGTGCCAGCAGTTACGGTGGGCTAGCGGGCGATGAGCAGTTCTTC. This encodes CASSYGGLAGDEQFF. The chain recombines TRBV6-5 with TRBJ2-1, with TRBD2 matching 8 bases. The V gene's germline CDR1 is MNHEY and CDR2 SVGAGI. Losses at the gene ends were 2 bases for V and 8 bases for J; bases not matched to a gene: 8. This CDR3 comprises 15 residues.

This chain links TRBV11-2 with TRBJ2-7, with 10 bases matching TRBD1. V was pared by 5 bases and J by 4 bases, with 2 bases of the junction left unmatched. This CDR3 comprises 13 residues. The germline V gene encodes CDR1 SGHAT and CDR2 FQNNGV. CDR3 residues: CASSRDRGYEQYF. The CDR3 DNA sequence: TGTGCCAGCAGCCGGGACAGGGGATACGAGCAGTACTTC.

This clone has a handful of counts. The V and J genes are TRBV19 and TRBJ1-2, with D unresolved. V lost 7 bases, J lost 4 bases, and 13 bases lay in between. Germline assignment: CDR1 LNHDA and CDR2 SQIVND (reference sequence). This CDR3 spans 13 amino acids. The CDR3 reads CASTNGEGYGYTF. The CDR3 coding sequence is TGTGCCAGTACCAACGGGGAGGGCTATGGCTACACCTTC. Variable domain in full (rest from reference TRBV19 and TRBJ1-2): DGGITQSPKYLFRKEGQNVTLSCEQNLNHDAMYWYRQDPGQGLRLIYYSQIVNDFQKGDIAEGYSVSREKKESFPLTVTSAQKNPTAFYLCASTNGEGYGYTFGSGTRLTVV.

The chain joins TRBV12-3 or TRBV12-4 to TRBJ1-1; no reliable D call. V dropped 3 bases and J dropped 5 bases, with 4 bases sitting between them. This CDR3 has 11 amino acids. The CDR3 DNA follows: TGTGCCAGCAGTTTGAGGACTGAAGCTTTCTTT. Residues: CASSLRTEAFF.

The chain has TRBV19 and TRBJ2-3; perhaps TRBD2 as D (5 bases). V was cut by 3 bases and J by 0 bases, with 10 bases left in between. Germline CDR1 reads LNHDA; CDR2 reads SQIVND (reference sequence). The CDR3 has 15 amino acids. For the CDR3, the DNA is TGTGCCAGTAGTATTACGGGGAGTAGCACAGATACGCAGTATTTT. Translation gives CASSITGSSTDTQYF. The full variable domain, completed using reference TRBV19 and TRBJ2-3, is DGGITQSPKYLFRKEGQNVTLSCEQNLNHDAMYWYRQDPGQGLRLIYYSQIVNDFQKGDIAEGYSVSREKKESFPLTVTSAQKNPTAFYLCASSITGSSTDTQYFGPGTRLTVL.